The source of this TCR beta chain is a study of blood T cell repertoires in COVID-19 (dated by TCRdb to the early 2020s). Regarding the research as a whole: Samples from collaborators originated in the United States, Italy and Spain and spanned both the acute and convalescent phases of COVID-19. The prospective study material was composed of cDNA or gDNA derived from T cells, B-cell-depleted T cells, or PBMCs. The dataset comprised deeply sampled blood TCRbeta repertoires from subjects exposed to, actively infected with, or recovered from COVID-19. The repertoires were made available in a free public database intended to serve as a resource for research on the immune response to SARS-CoV-2. Samples were obtained from the ongoing ImmuneRACE study (first 160 participants) and from 1,000 to 1,500 subjects provided by 6 global collaborators. Sample metadata almost always included a de-identified subject ID, COVID-19 status, age in years and sex. Where HLA class I and class II types were available, the types were taken from metadata supplied by the sample provider, not from assay-based typing. The paper's findings and limits, for the study overall: Clinical and demographic metadata were provided uncurated, with the amount varying by source and participant.

TCRbeta CDR3 regions were amplified from genomic DNA by means of the immunoSEQ Assay, a bias-controlled multiplex PCR. In the authors' own workflow: Within the assay, amplification of reference gene primers was used to estimate how many nucleated cells each sample contained. Sequence reads were collapsed and filtered to measure the absolute abundance of every unique TCRbeta CDR3 rearrangement. For each sample, productive Simpson clonality was calculated by taking the square root of Simpson's diversity index across productive rearrangements. Sourced from immuneACCESS, this table was stored by TCRdb with only in-frame sequences that have V and J called. A share of the clones is absent; for the studies checked, an unresolved V gene accounts for under half, and the remainder has no known explanation. V and J calls and clone size are those listed in that table; D and trimming were worked out from the DNA. This sample comprises tens of thousands of clones, around four fifths of them detected only once. Less than 2.5% of the sample is held by the ten biggest clonotypes.

V is reduced by 0 bases and J by 8 bases, leaving a spacing of 13 bases between them. From the cysteine through the phenylalanine, the CDR3 covers 15 amino acids. Only CDR3 DNA is held: 45 bases, read in frame from base 1. CDR1 and CDR2, looked up from the germline V gene, are KGHDR and SFDVKD. On this clone itself: The antigen this receptor binds is unknown. Per-base quality was not reported, and no clone a single base away is much larger than it.

Each collaborating institution followed its own protocols to collect whole blood in K2EDTA tubes. Collaborator samples were shipped for TCRbeta analysis as frozen whole blood, isolated PBMCs, or DNA extracted from either sample type. The source of this sequence is a woman in her 70s with acute or convalescent COVID-19. The sample was peripheral blood. The receptor chain draws on TRBV24-1 and TRBJ2-1; the best D guess is TRBD1, with 6 bases matching. The bases are TGTGCCACCAGTGATTTGATGGGGGCAGGGGATGAGCAGTTCTTC. Translated, this is CATSDLMGAGDEQFF.